This entry features one T cell receptor (beta chain) sequence. Antigen: not known. This sample stems from a study of T cells after posttransplantation cyclophosphamide. Trimming pared 5 bases from V and 1 base from J, leaving 13 bases between. Germline values: CDR1 SEHNR, CDR2 FQNEAQ (reference sequence). This CDR3 region has 15 residues. Overall study results and limits: Recipient CMV seropositivity and CMV reactivation strongly tracked TRB clonality. Skin or GI-infiltrating T cells shared few TRB sequences with blood. Donor-recipient repertoire similarity was low at 1-2 months, rising over year one.

Using immunoSEQ multiplex PCR, the repertoire was profiled, and TCRdb retains in-frame clones only, with some absent. The data show about 1,900 clones, roughly 80% seen once. Cyclophosphamide on days +3 and +4 followed busulfan-fludarabine conditioning and a marrow graft. The sample consisted of PBMCs, taken less than 320 days after allogeneic stem cell transplant with posttransplant cyclophosphamide. This TCR derives from a male patient aged 25-45 years who received an allogeneic stem cell transplant from a related donor, was CMV-positive, and had acute GVHD only. Some T cells may trace back to the graft donor. The chain recombines TRBV7-9 with TRBJ2-3; tentative D call: TRBD2 (6 bases). The CDR3: CASSPSAGRTDTQYF. CDR3 nucleotides: TGTGCCAGCAGCCCATCGGCGGGGCGCACAGATACGCAGTATTTT.